A single sample gave rise to the 32 T cell receptor beta chains below, sequenced in a study of Graves' ophthalmopathy and Graves' hyperthyroidism. Amplified material comprised TCR beta CDR3 regions derived from RNA transcripts. The workflow started with a first-round RT-PCR run with HTBI primers and then moved on to a second-round multiplex PCR. Each CDR3 protein gets one entry after TCRdb re-called the multiplex PCR reads with MiXCR. The sample consists of 450,000 or so distinct CDR3 sequences, under 15% of them appearing once. The sequencing sample was made of blood. The receptors derive from a woman in her thirties with Graves' ophthalmopathy.

This clonotype was seen ten or more times. The J gene is TRBJ1-1, the V gene TRBV20-1, with a weak D call TRBD1 (5 bases). Trimming removed 8 bases from V and 0 bases from J, with 10 bases in between. The CDR3 runs to 12 residues. Germline CDR1 and CDR2: DFQATT and SNEGSKA (reference sequence). The CDR3 spells CSPRVLNTEAFF. The CDR3 bases are TGCAGTCCCAGGGTGTTGAACACTGAAGCTTTCTTT.

This clonotype was seen a few times. V and J are TRBV5-1 and TRBJ2-3; 8 nucleotides line up with TRBD1. J was trimmed by 3 bases and V by 5 bases; bases with no gene match: 2. Germline CDR1 is SGHRS and CDR2 is YFSETQ. This CDR3 spans 13 amino acids. The DNA for the CDR3 is TGCGCCAGCAGTCAGGGGGCAACAGATACGCAGTATTTT. Protein product: CASSQGATDTQYF.

This clonotype was counted ten times or more. The chain uses TRBV30 and TRBJ2-2; D might be TRBD2 (5 bases). Germline values: CDR1 GTSNPN, CDR2 SVGIG (reference sequence). The CDR3 sequence is 13 residues long. Trimming took 2 bases from V and 8 from J, leaving 12 bases between them. CDR3 coding DNA: TGTGCCTGGAGTCCATCCGGGGAGGGGGAGCTGTTTTTT. Translation gives CAWSPSGEGELFF.

The sample holds many counts of this clonotype. The rearrangement joins TRBV27 to TRBJ2-7; 8 bases line up with TRBD1. From germline, CDR1 is MNHEY and CDR2 SMNVEV (reference sequence). V was pared by 3 bases and J by 7 bases, with 11 bases of the junction left unmatched. The CDR3 is 15 residues long. The CDR3 here is CASSLTGDGAREQYF. As DNA, the CDR3 is TGTGCCAGCAGTTTGACAGGGGATGGTGCGAGAGAGCAGTACTTC.

Many counts were recorded for this clonotype. This chain uses TRBV5-1 with TRBJ2-2; 8 bases are shared with TRBD1. Trimming removed 8 bases from V and 5 bases from J; junction bases left unmatched: 11. CDR1 is SGHRS, CDR2 YFSETQ, per germline. There are 15 residues in the CDR3. The CDR3 DNA reads as TGCGCCAGTATCTCCGGACAGGGAGGAACCGGGGAGCTGTTTTTT. This codes for CASISGQGGTGELFF.

This clonotype was counted ten times or more. The CDR3 sequence is CATSDTRLAGDTGELFF. CDR3 sequence (DNA): TGTGCCACCAGTGATACCCGACTAGCGGGGGACACCGGGGAGCTGTTTTTT. The rearrangement uses TRBV24-1 and TRBJ2-2; 12 bases align to TRBD2. The V gene end was trimmed by 3 bases and the J gene end by 3 bases; junction bases not matched to a gene: 4. CDR1 KGHDR and CDR2 SFDVKD come from the germline V gene. The CDR3 length is 17 residues.

The gene calls are TRBV7-9 and TRBJ2-3, with a tentative D call TRBD2 (5 bases). From germline, CDR1 is SEHNR and CDR2 FQNEAQ (reference sequence). The V end lost 8 bases, the J end lost 6 bases, and 18 bases lay between the germline ends. The CDR3 totals 14 residues. The CDR3 region has the DNA TGTGCCAGCGTAGGCCCGGGGATAGAGGATACGCAGTATTTT. It is translated as CASVGPGIEDTQYF.

This clonotype was counted between two and nine times. The rearrangement joins TRBV6-1 to TRBJ2-7; TRBD1 agrees at 8 bases. Losses at the gene ends were 6 bases for V and 3 bases for J; bases not matched to a gene: 13. The CDR3 loop spans 16 amino acids. CDR1 and CDR2 from the germline V gene are MNHNS and SASEGT. CDR3 loop: CASSSQGQGSIYEQYF. CDR3 DNA: TGTGCCAGCAGCTCCCAAGGACAGGGTAGCATCTACGAGCAGTACTTC.

The CDR3 here is CASSLGGVVGDTGELFF. The DNA of the CDR3 is TGTGCCAGCAGTTTAGGGGGCGTGGTGGGTGACACCGGGGAGCTGTTTTTT. The chain is built from TRBV28 and TRBJ2-2; weak D call: TRBD1 (6 bases). The V gene's germline CDR1 is MDHEN and CDR2 SYDVKM. V gave up 2 bases and J gave up 3 bases, with 16 bases separating them. The CDR3 contains 17 residues.

This clonotype was observed a few times. The gene calls are TRBV11-3 and TRBJ1-1, with TRBD1 as a possible D gene (5 bases). The CDR3 consists of 16 residues. V was shortened by 3 bases and J by 0 bases, with 14 bases between the two germline ends. Germline CDR1 is SGHNT and CDR2 is YENEEA. The CDR3 is CASSFSGPFLNTEAFF. For the CDR3, the DNA is TGTGCCAGCAGCTTTTCGGGACCGTTTCTGAACACTGAAGCTTTCTTT. The variable domain in full, with the rest retrieved from reference TRBV11-3 and TRBJ1-1, is EAGVVQSPRYKIIEKKQPVAFWCNPISGHNTLYWYLQNLGQGPELLIRYENEEAVDDSQLPKDRFSAERLKGVDSTLKIQPAELGDSAVYLCASSFSGPFLNTEAFFGQGTRLTVV.

CDR3 sequence reads: CASSPDAPGDIQYF. The CDR3 nucleotides are TGTGCCAGCAGTCCGGACGCCCCGGGGGACATTCAGTACTTC. The chain links TRBV12-3 or TRBV12-4 to TRBJ2-4; a possible D gene is TRBD2 (6 bases). The CDR3 contains 14 residues. The ends were cut back, 5 bases at V and 8 bases at J, with 16 bases in the middle.

This clonotype has at least ten counts. The chain employs TRBV6-5 and TRBJ1-2; D possibly corresponds to TRBD1 (6 bases). V lost 0 bases and J lost 8, with 16 bases in between. Looked up from germline, CDR1 is MNHEY and CDR2 is SVGAGI. This CDR3 region has 15 residues. CDR3 bases: TGTGCCAGCAGTTACTCGCGCACAGGGTCGAGCGGCTACACCTTC. As protein: CASSYSRTGSSGYTF.

This clonotype was picked up many times. The V gene is TRBV6-1, the J gene TRBJ1-5; 12 bases align to TRBD1. V was clipped by 6 bases and J by 0 bases; unmatched bases: 3. The CDR3 covers 16 residues. Germline V gene data show CDR1 as MNHNS and CDR2 as SASEGT. The DNA of the CDR3 is TGTGCCAGCAGCAGGGACAGGGGGCTTAGCAATCAGCCCCAGCATTTT. Protein: CASSRDRGLSNQPQHF.

The rearrangement uses TRBV12-3 or TRBV12-4 and TRBJ2-5; 12 bases map to TRBD1. The V and J ends lost 5 bases and 2 bases, in that order; junction bases with no gene match: 6. The CDR3 is made up of 16 amino acids. The CDR3 nucleotides read TGTGCCAGCAGTCAGTGGGACAGGGGGCCGCAAGAGACCCAGTACTTC. It encodes CASSQWDRGPQETQYF.

With respect to this clonotype: Just one base apart from a much larger clone, this may be a read error. The chain links TRBV27 to TRBJ2-2, with TRBD1 matching 7 bases. Losses at the gene ends were 8 bases for V and 1 base for J; bases not matched to a gene: 10. The CDR3 contains 16 residues. The germline CDR1 and CDR2 sequences are MNHEY and SMNVEV (reference sequence). The DNA for the CDR3 is TGTGCCAGCGCCCTAGGGGGCGAAAAGAACACCGGGGAGCTGTTTTTT. Its translation is CASALGGEKNTGELFF.

Concerning this clonotype: The CDR3 end shows no conserved phenylalanine or tryptophan, and so a read error is likely. CDR3 coding DNA: TGTGCCAGCAGCTTAGGGAGAGGTCGTGAGGGCACCGGGGAGCTGTTTTTG. Amino acid sequence: CASSLGRGREGTGELFL. The gene calls are TRBV11-2 and TRBJ2-2; D is possibly TRBD2 (5 bases). Germline CDR1 reads SGHAT; CDR2 reads FQNNGV. The CDR3 consists of 17 residues. Trimming took 1 base from V and 4 from J, leaving 16 bases between them.

This clonotype was counted many times. V and J are TRBV20-1 and TRBJ1-2; D is unclear. Germline values: CDR1 DFQATT, CDR2 SNEGSKA (reference sequence). V was clipped by 6 bases and J by 5 bases, with 16 bases between them. This CDR3 contains 13 residues. CDR3 coding DNA: TGCAGTGCCCCGACCGAGCTGTGGTATGGCTACACCTTC. Translated, it gives CSAPTELWYGYTF.

CDR3 coding DNA: TGTGCCACCAGCAGTGAACTGTACACTGAAGCTTTCTTT. This encodes CATSSELYTEAFF. The rearrangement uses TRBV15 and TRBJ1-1; no clear D gene. CDR1 is LNHNV and CDR2 is YYDKDF in the germline V gene (reference sequence). The CDR3 has 13 residues. Trimming took 3 bases from V and 3 from J, leaving 8 bases between them.

This clonotype was seen ten or more times. The chain carries TRBV20-1 and TRBJ1-1, with D possibly TRBD1 on 6 matching bases. Deletions cut 0 bases from V and 6 bases from J, with 8 bases between. The germline CDR1 and CDR2 sequences are DFQATT and SNEGSKA (reference sequence). The CDR3 length is 12 residues. The CDR3 coding sequence is TGCAGTGCTAGAGAGGGGGCTGCTGAAGCTTTCTTT. This codes for CSAREGAAEAFF.

This clonotype was counted at least ten times. This chain uses TRBV6-4 with TRBJ2-2; no clear D. The CDR3 is made up of 16 amino acids. V lost 0 bases and J 1 base, leaving 9 bases between the germline ends. Germline CDR1 reads MRHNA; CDR2 reads SNTAGT. The CDR3 here is CASSDSPDWNTGELFF. The CDR3 nucleotides are TGTGCCAGCAGTGACTCTCCGGATTGGAACACCGGGGAGCTGTTTTTT.

This clonotype was observed at least ten times. The rearrangement uses TRBV12-5 and TRBJ1-1, with D possibly TRBD1 on 6 matching bases. This CDR3 region has 13 residues. Germline-derived CDR1 and CDR2 are LGHNT and FRNRAP. Trimming pared 6 bases from V and 4 bases from J, leaving 12 bases between. The chain's CDR3 is CASGSQGRTEAFF. CDR3 bases: TGTGCTAGTGGCTCCCAGGGGCGCACTGAAGCTTTCTTT.

This clonotype was recorded many times. The chain has TRBV6-1 and TRBJ2-4; D unclear. Germline V CDR1 and CDR2: MNHNS, SASEGT. Trimming took off 8 bases at V and 1 base at J, with 9 bases between the two ends. CDR3 size: 13 residues. CDR3 region: CASYDQAKNIQYF. CDR3 bases: TGTGCCAGCTACGATCAGGCCAAAAACATTCAGTACTTC.

This clonotype was counted ten times or more. The V and J genes are TRBV11-2 and TRBJ2-7, with D maybe TRBD2 (5 bases). Germline CDR1 is SGHAT and CDR2 is FQNNGV. The CDR3 runs 13 residues. Deletions cut 5 bases from V and 3 bases from J, with 11 bases between. CDR3 sequence: CASSPGLDYEQYF. CDR3 bases: TGTGCCAGCAGCCCAGGACTGGACTACGAGCAGTACTTC.

This clonotype was recorded many times. V is TRBV5-1 and J is TRBJ2-5; TRBD1 agrees at 8 bases. The CDR3 runs to 15 residues. J gave up 5 bases and V 3 bases, and 9 bases lay outside the gene matches. Germline lookup yields CDR1 SGHRS and CDR2 YFSETQ. CDR3 loop: CASSSQRGQGETQYF. The CDR3 DNA is TGCGCCAGCAGCTCCCAACGCGGACAGGGTGAGACCCAGTACTTC. The full variable domain, completed using reference TRBV5-1 and TRBJ2-5, is KAGVTQTPRYLIKTRGQQVTLSCSPISGHRSVSWYQQTPGQGLQFLFEYFSETQRNKGNFPGRFSGRQFSNSRSEMNVSTLELGDSALYLCASSSQRGQGETQYFGPGTRLLVL.

This clonotype was observed many times. The chain recombines TRBV5-1 with TRBJ2-2; D not certain. V gave up 0 bases and J gave up 5 bases, with 11 bases separating them. The CDR3 loop spans 15 amino acids. Germline lookup yields CDR1 SGHRS and CDR2 YFSETQ. The CDR3 loop reads CASSLGIHLTGELFF. The CDR3 DNA reads as TGCGCCAGCAGCTTGGGTATTCACTTGACCGGGGAGCTGTTTTTT.

The sample holds many counts of this clonotype. The DNA for the CDR3 is TGTGCCAGCAGCTTAGATCAAGAGACAGGGATATACGAGCAGTACTTC. Its translation: CASSLDQETGIYEQYF. The chain links TRBV11-2 to TRBJ2-7; 7 bases map to TRBD1. The germline gives CDR1 SGHAT, CDR2 FQNNGV. V gave up 0 bases and J gave up 4 bases; unmatched junction bases: 9. The CDR3 consists of 16 residues.

This clonotype was seen at least ten times. The chain joins TRBV6-5 to TRBJ2-7; 14 nucleotides line up with TRBD2. The trim removed 4 bases at V and 2 bases at J, leaving 7 bases unmatched. The CDR3 runs to 17 residues. Per the germline V gene, CDR1 is MNHEY and CDR2 is SVGAGI. DNA of the CDR3: TGTGCCAGCAGTTTCCGGACTAGCGGGAGGTTCCCCTACGAGCAGTACTTC. Protein sequence: CASSFRTSGRFPYEQYF.

The sample holds many counts of this clonotype. The chain has TRBV10-2 and TRBJ2-7; D ambiguous. The CDR3 runs to 12 residues. Germline lookup yields CDR1 WSHSY and CDR2 SAAADI. Trimming shortened V by 5 bases and J by 3 bases, and 8 bases separated the two germline ends. CDR3 residues: CASSPENYEQYF. The CDR3 region has the DNA TGCGCCAGCAGTCCCGAAAACTACGAGCAGTACTTC.

This clonotype occurred many times. The chain couples TRBV20-1 to TRBJ1-6; D remains ambiguous. The CDR3 spans 15 residues. CDR1 DFQATT and CDR2 SNEGSKA come from the germline V gene (reference sequence). Trimming cost V 0 bases and J 5 bases, with 11 bases left between them. Written as DNA, the CDR3 is TGCAGTGCTAGAGATGGGCGGGGTAATAATTCACCCCTCCACTTT. The encoded protein is CSARDGRGNNSPLHF.

This clonotype was observed a handful of times. This chain uses TRBV7-2 with TRBJ2-7; D uncertain. CDR1 and CDR2 (germline): SGHTA, FQGNSA. The V end was cut by 0 bases, the J end by 6 bases, with 12 bases between. The length of the CDR3 is 14 residues. The CDR3 DNA reads as TGTGCCAGCAGCTTAGCAGGTCACACTACCGAGCAGTACTTC. Protein sequence: CASSLAGHTTEQYF.

This clonotype has ten or more counts. The chain joins TRBV29-1 to TRBJ1-2; 7 positions match TRBD1. The junction had 7 bases not matched to a gene; V was cut back by 6 bases and J by 9 bases. The germline CDR1 and CDR2 sequences are SQVTM and ANQGSEA. This CDR3 has 11 amino acids. Here the CDR3 DNA reads TGCAGCGTGGGAGAGGACAGGAGCTACACCTTC. It encodes CSVGEDRSYTF. The whole variable domain, remainder taken from reference TRBV29-1 and TRBJ1-2, is SAVISQKPSRDICQRGTSLTIQCQVDSQVTMMFWYRQQPGQSLTLIATANQGSEATYESGFVIDKFPISRPNLTFSTLTVSNMSPEDSSIYLCSVGEDRSYTFGSGTRLTVV.

This clonotype has a handful of counts. This rearrangement joins TRBV7-9 to TRBJ2-4, with a weak D call TRBD1 (5 bases). The germline CDR1 and CDR2 sequences are SEHNR and FQNEAQ (reference sequence). V lost 2 bases and J 8 bases, leaving 13 bases between the germline ends. The CDR3 is 14 residues long. The CDR3: CASSLKYLGDIQYF. CDR3 nucleotide sequence: TGTGCCAGCAGCTTAAAGTATCTAGGGGACATTCAGTACTTC.